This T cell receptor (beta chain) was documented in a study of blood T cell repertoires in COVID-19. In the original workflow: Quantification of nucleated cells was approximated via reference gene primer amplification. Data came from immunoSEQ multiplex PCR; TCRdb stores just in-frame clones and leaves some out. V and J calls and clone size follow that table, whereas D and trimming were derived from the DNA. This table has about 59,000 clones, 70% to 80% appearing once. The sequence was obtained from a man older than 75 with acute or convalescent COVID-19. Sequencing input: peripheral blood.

In DNA form, the CDR3 reads TGTGCCAGCAGCCAGGGGAAGGGGGCGATAGATACGCAGTATTTT. It is translated as CASSQGKGAIDTQYF. V usage is TRBV3-1 (or the pseudogene TRBV3-2) and J usage is TRBJ2-3; TRBD1 matches at 7 bases. The V segment lost 3 bases and the J segment 5 bases; nucleotides outside the gene matches: 8. CDR3 length equals 15 residues. Germline V gives CDR1 LGHDT, CDR2 YNNKEL (reference sequence).